Listed below are T cell receptor beta chains from one sample, sequenced in a study of blood T cell repertoires in COVID-19. TCRdb keeps only in-frame clones here, not all; method: immunoSEQ multiplex PCR. The data show some 130,000 clones, 85% to 90% seen once. The source material was peripheral blood. Receptors were obtained from a man aged 60 to 69 with COVID-19, enrolled during active disease. The CDR3 runs from the conserved cysteine through the conserved F or W. D genes are given only for firm matches. Size is omitted from some rows. Given values are once, few, many or a class for expanded clones.

J: TRBJ2-2; size: -; V: TRBV9; D: -; CDR3: CASSADGHLRSGELFF; DNA: TGTGCCAGCAGCGCAGACGGACATCTGCGCTCCGGGGAGCTGTTTTTT
J: TRBJ1-3; size: -; V: TRBV10-1; D: -; CDR3: CASRMTEGGSGNTIYF; DNA: TGCGCCAGCAGGATGACGGAGGGCGGGTCTGGAAACACCATATATTTT
J: TRBJ2-7; size: -; V: TRBV18; D: TRBD2; CDR3: CASSPPDWTSPIEQYF; DNA: TGTGCCAGCTCACCACCGGACTGGACTAGCCCCATCGAGCAGTACTTC
J: TRBJ2-7; size: -; V: TRBV6-5; D: TRBD2; CDR3: CASSNGGYEQYF; DNA: TGTGCCAGCAGCAACGGGGGGTACGAGCAGTACTTC
J: TRBJ2-3; size: -; V: TRBV6-2/TRBV6-3; D: TRBD1; CDR3: CASSYGTGVDTQYF; DNA: TGTGCCAGCAGTTACGGCACAGGGGTAGATACGCAGTATTTT
J: TRBJ1-6; size: few; V: TRBV29-1; D: -; CDR3: CSVAEGGNSPLHF; DNA: TGCAGCGTAGCCGAGGGTGGGAATTCACCCCTCCACTTT
J: TRBJ2-1; size: -; V: TRBV11-2; D: TRBD1; CDR3: CASSLRTGPLRDEQFF; DNA: TGTGCCAGCAGCCTACGGACAGGGCCACTACGGGATGAGCAGTTCTTC
J: TRBJ2-7; size: -; V: TRBV15; D: TRBD1; CDR3: CATSRDSTGGLTEQYF; DNA: TGTGCCACCAGCAGAGATTCGACAGGGGGCTTGACCGAGCAGTACTTC
J: TRBJ2-1; size: once; V: TRBV5-1; D: TRBD1; CDR3: CASSPGTGRLGNEQFF; DNA: TGCGCCAGCAGCCCCGGGACAGGGAGGCTTGGAAATGAGCAGTTCTTC
J: TRBJ1-2; size: few; V: TRBV5-1; D: -; CDR3: CASSLAGENYGYTF; DNA: TGCGCCAGCAGCTTGGCCGGGGAGAACTATGGCTACACCTTC
J: TRBJ2-1; size: -; V: TRBV5-1; D: TRBD1; CDR3: CASRGGQAKDNEQFF; DNA: TGCGCCAGCAGGGGGGGACAGGCGAAGGACAATGAGCAGTTCTTC
J: TRBJ2-2; size: -; V: TRBV6-5; D: TRBD1; CDR3: CASRPGTGGPGELFF; DNA: TGTGCCAGCAGACCCGGGACAGGGGGTCCCGGGGAGCTGTTTTTT
J: TRBJ1-6; size: -; V: TRBV3-1/TRBV3-2; D: -; CDR3: CASSRRSTGIGSPLHF; DNA: TGTGCCAGCAGCCGCCGTTCGACAGGAATAGGATCACCCCTCCACTTT
J: TRBJ1-1; size: -; V: TRBV12-5; D: -; CDR3: CASGRRDFRNTEAFF; DNA: TGTGCTAGTGGTCGCCGGGACTTTCGGAACACTGAAGCTTTCTTT
J: TRBJ1-6; size: -; V: TRBV6-1; D: TRBD1; CDR3: CASSETRGNSPLHF; DNA: TGTGCCAGCAGTGAAACCAGGGGGAATTCACCCCTCCACTTT
J: TRBJ2-5; size: few; V: TRBV19; D: TRBD2; CDR3: CASSLQTSGGAQTQYF; DNA: TGTGCCAGTAGTCTGCAGACTAGCGGGGGGGCGCAGACCCAGTACTTC
J: TRBJ2-2; size: -; V: TRBV6-5; D: TRBD2; CDR3: CASSYRLASTGELFF; DNA: TGTGCCAGCAGTTACCGACTAGCCTCCACCGGGGAGCTGTTTTTT
J: TRBJ1-5; size: once; V: TRBV9; D: TRBD1; CDR3: CASSATGSEVSQPQHF; DNA: TGTGCCAGCAGCGCGACAGGGAGTGAGGTCAGTCAGCCCCAGCATTTT
J: TRBJ2-3; size: -; V: TRBV11-1; D: -; CDR3: CASSLVPSAGADTQYF; DNA: TGTGCCAGCAGCTTAGTTCCTAGCGCCGGGGCAGATACGCAGTATTTT
J: TRBJ2-2; size: -; V: TRBV5-1; D: -; CDR3: CASSLAPVSGVTGELFF; DNA: TGCGCCAGCAGCTTGGCCCCCGTTTCAGGGGTCACCGGGGAGCTGTTTTTT
J: TRBJ2-5; size: -; V: TRBV6-4; D: -; CDR3: CASSDGTGVEQETQYF; DNA: TGTGCCAGCAGTGACGGAACGGGGGTCGAACAAGAGACCCAGTACTTC
J: TRBJ2-7; size: -; V: TRBV30; D: -; CDR3: CAWSVPPRGQYF; DNA: TGTGCCTGGAGTGTCCCTCCAAGGGGGCAGTACTTC
J: TRBJ2-1; size: -; V: TRBV11-2; D: TRBD2; CDR3: CASSLGRGGSYNEQFF; DNA: TGTGCCAGCAGCTTAGGACGGGGGGGCTCCTACAATGAGCAGTTCTTC
J: TRBJ1-1; size: once; V: TRBV5-1; D: -; CDR3: CASTKLGGMNTEAFF; DNA: TGCGCCAGCACAAAGTTGGGCGGGATGAACACTGAAGCTTTCTTT
J: TRBJ1-1; size: -; V: TRBV28; D: -; CDR3: CASSYIRGTEAFF; DNA: TGTGCCAGCAGTTACATAAGGGGCACTGAAGCTTTCTTT
J: TRBJ1-5; size: -; V: TRBV4-1; D: TRBD1; CDR3: CASRLTGTAMDQPQHF; DNA: TGCGCCAGCAGACTTACCGGGACAGCCATGGATCAGCCCCAGCATTTT
J: TRBJ2-2; size: few; V: TRBV19; D: -; CDR3: CASNRLGARVLAGELFF; DNA: TGTGCCAGTAACCGGTTGGGGGCAAGGGTTCTGGCCGGGGAGCTGTTTTTT
J: TRBJ1-6; size: -; V: TRBV9; D: TRBD1; CDR3: CASSRTGDSPLHF; DNA: TGTGCCAGCAGCCGGACAGGGGACTCACCCCTCCACTTT
J: TRBJ2-3; size: -; V: TRBV21-1; D: -; CDR3: CASSKAQQGAGLTDTQYF; DNA: TGTGCCAGCAGCAAAGCGCAACAGGGGGCTGGCCTCACAGATACGCAGTATTTT
J: TRBJ1-3; size: -; V: TRBV27; D: -; CDR3: CASSFGPDVHSGNTIYF; DNA: TGTGCCAGCAGTTTTGGGCCCGACGTTCACTCTGGAAACACCATATATTTT
J: TRBJ2-3; size: -; V: TRBV7-3; D: TRBD2; CDR3: CASSAQTGLAGGDTQYF; DNA: TGTGCCAGCAGCGCCCAGACGGGACTAGCGGGGGGAGATACGCAGTATTTT
J: TRBJ1-4; size: -; V: TRBV13; D: -; CDR3: CASSLVSRGEKLFF; DNA: TGTGCCAGCAGCTTAGTGTCTAGAGGTGAAAAACTGTTTTTT
J: TRBJ1-4; size: -; V: TRBV28; D: -; CDR3: CASSAGGPQKEKLFF; DNA: TGTGCCAGCAGCGCCGGGGGACCCCAAAAGGAAAAACTGTTTTTT
J: TRBJ1-2; size: -; V: TRBV2; D: -; CDR3: CASERDYGYTF; DNA: TGTGCCAGCGAGAGGGACTATGGCTACACCTTC
J: TRBJ2-2; size: -; V: TRBV30; D: TRBD1; CDR3: CAWSVLMGDRDNTGELFF; DNA: TGTGCCTGGAGTGTACTGATGGGGGACAGGGATAACACCGGGGAGCTGTTTTTT
J: TRBJ2-2; size: -; V: TRBV11-2; D: TRBD2; CDR3: CASSLRGLAVNTGELFF; DNA: TGTGCCAGCAGCTTAAGGGGACTAGCGGTGAACACCGGGGAGCTGTTTTTT
J: TRBJ1-2; size: -; V: TRBV6-5; D: -; CDR3: CASSPTGAYRGYTF; DNA: TGTGCCAGCAGTCCCACTGGGGCCTACCGGGGCTACACCTTC
J: TRBJ1-2; size: -; V: TRBV7-9; D: -; CDR3: CASSYSRPDNYGYTF; DNA: TGTGCCAGCAGCTACAGCCGCCCGGATAACTATGGCTACACCTTC
J: TRBJ2-3; size: -; V: TRBV4-3; D: -; CDR3: CASSRHSVDTQYF; DNA: TGCGCCAGCAGCCGACATAGCGTTGATACGCAGTATTTT
J: TRBJ1-6; size: once; V: TRBV6-2/TRBV6-3; D: TRBD1; CDR3: CASSYSHRGSTPLHF; DNA: TGTGCCAGCAGTTACTCTCACAGGGGATCGACACCCCTCCACTTT
J: TRBJ2-5; size: -; V: TRBV7-3; D: -; CDR3: CASSEQGLGETQYF; DNA: TGTGCCAGCAGCGAACAGGGTCTGGGAGAGACCCAGTACTTC
J: TRBJ1-2; size: once; V: TRBV2; D: TRBD1; CDR3: CASRTTGGPQEGYTF; DNA: TGTGCCAGCAGAACGACAGGGGGCCCTCAGGAGGGCTACACCTTC
J: TRBJ1-3; size: -; V: TRBV29-1; D: TRBD1; CDR3: CSVEDLDRGNTIYF; DNA: TGCAGCGTTGAAGACCTGGACAGGGGAAACACCATATATTTT
J: TRBJ2-7; size: -; V: TRBV29-1; D: TRBD1; CDR3: CSVGQGAYEQYF; DNA: TGCAGCGTTGGACAGGGGGCTTACGAGCAGTACTTC
J: TRBJ2-2; size: -; V: TRBV20-1; D: -; CDR3: CSASSDKSGGELFF; DNA: TGCAGTGCTAGTTCCGATAAATCGGGCGGGGAGCTGTTTTTT
J: TRBJ2-7; size: once; V: TRBV27; D: -; CDR3: CASSLSEVSTSYEQYF; DNA: TGTGCCAGCAGTTTATCTGAGGTCTCTACATCCTACGAGCAGTACTTC
J: TRBJ2-5; size: once; V: TRBV4-3; D: -; CDR3: CASSQDSQETQYF; DNA: TGCGCCAGCAGCCAAGACAGCCAAGAGACCCAGTACTTC
J: TRBJ2-1; size: -; V: TRBV29-1; D: -; CDR3: CSVEDGGYNEQFF; DNA: TGCAGCGTTGAAGATGGGGGGTACAATGAGCAGTTCTTC
J: TRBJ2-7; size: few; V: TRBV4-1; D: -; CDR3: CASSQDLTRQITYEQYF; DNA: TGCGCCAGCAGCCAAGATCTGACAAGGCAGATTACCTACGAGCAGTACTTC
J: TRBJ2-4; size: -; V: TRBV19; D: -; CDR3: CASSGAAKNIQYF; DNA: TGTGCCAGTAGCGGTGCAGCCAAAAACATTCAGTACTTC
J: TRBJ2-6; size: -; V: TRBV7-6; D: -; CDR3: CASSLFLRGTGANVLTF; DNA: TGTGCCAGCAGCTTATTCCTGAGGGGGACTGGGGCCAACGTCCTGACTTTC
J: TRBJ1-2; size: -; V: TRBV30; D: TRBD1; CDR3: CAWRQPGGYGYTF; DNA: TGTGCCTGGAGACAACCAGGGGGTTATGGCTACACCTTC
J: TRBJ1-4; size: once; V: TRBV14; D: -; CDR3: CASSRVGATNEKLFF; DNA: TGTGCCAGCAGCCGAGTGGGAGCAACTAATGAAAAACTGTTTTTT
J: TRBJ1-2; size: -; V: TRBV20-1; D: TRBD1; CDR3: CSASQDRDYIGYGYTF; DNA: TGCAGTGCTAGTCAGGACAGGGACTATATAGGCTATGGCTACACCTTC
J: TRBJ1-2; size: -; V: TRBV19; D: -; CDR3: CASTGYQGYTF; DNA: TGTGCCAGTACAGGGTACCAGGGCTACACCTTC
J: TRBJ2-5; size: -; V: TRBV5-1; D: TRBD2; CDR3: CASRIAGVQETQYF; DNA: TGCGCCAGCAGAATCGCGGGGGTGCAGGAGACCCAGTACTTC
J: TRBJ2-7; size: -; V: TRBV5-1; D: TRBD2; CDR3: CASTSSGGPYEQYF; DNA: TGCGCCAGCACATCTAGCGGGGGCCCCTACGAGCAGTACTTC
J: TRBJ2-7; size: once; V: TRBV6-6; D: -; CDR3: CASSYSASEQYF; DNA: TGTGCCAGCAGTTATAGCGCCTCCGAGCAGTACTTC
J: TRBJ2-3; size: -; V: TRBV5-1; D: TRBD1; CDR3: CASSHRDRGFRTDTQYF; DNA: TGCGCCAGCAGCCACCGGGACAGGGGTTTCCGCACAGATACGCAGTATTTT